This T cell receptor (beta chain) stems from a study of T cells in Graves' hyperthyroidism and ophthalmopathy. Germline V CDR1 and CDR2: SGHTA, FQGNSA. V was clipped by 5 bases and J by 0 bases, with 16 bases between them. This CDR3 region has 16 residues. Researchers barred patients who had uncontrolled infection, other autoimmune disease, pregnancy or lactation. Clinical symptoms, serum thyroxine, TRAb, thyroid ultrasound and orbital computed tomography informed diagnoses. This clonotype has just a few counts. What it binds is unknown. Notes on the study in general: Expanded thyroid clonotypes (above 0.001) were mostly also found in blood. A model built on 13 V-J features separated ophthalmopathy from stable hyperthyroidism.

From RNA transcripts, TCR beta CDR3 regions were amplified. Carried out on the TCR CDR3, a first-round RT-PCR used the HTBI primer set. TCRdb fed the multiplex PCR reads into MiXCR, producing one record per CDR3 protein. The table shows about 420,000 distinct CDR3 sequences, with 15% to 18% occurring only once. The V call is TRBV7-2, the J call TRBJ1-2; no firm D call. The receptor was isolated from a woman between 18 and 29 years old with Graves' hyperthyroidism. The sample comprised blood. CDR3 protein: CASSPIRGRPNYGYTF. The CDR3 DNA sequence: TGTGCCAGCAGCCCCATCCGAGGCAGGCCTAACTATGGCTACACCTTC.